Given below is one T cell receptor (beta chain) in context. There are a few counts of this clonotype. Its antigen is unknown. At one of its ends the junction is not consistent with the germline gene, which may arise from a read error. There are 15 amino acids in the CDR3, from cysteine to phenylalanine inclusive. Solely the CDR3 DNA is kept, with 45 bases framed from the first base. CDR1 and CDR2 are read off the germline V gene (reference sequence) as SSHAT and FNYEAQ. The sequencing machine was an Illumina HiSeq 2500. Quantitative 5'-RACE with molecular barcodes was the method used to prepare the TCR beta libraries. Concerning the study's data processing: A new computational method, built on a probabilistic model of VDJ rearrangement, was used to identify disease-linked TCR variants. TCRdb ran its own pipeline on the public reads, namely fastp trimming at Q25 and MiXCR clone calling, and kept in-frame beta chains. Records with the same CDR3 protein are collapsed into one entry carrying the most frequent genes and DNA. These V and J calls rely on TCRdb rather than the paper's analysis. The sample data list just over 300,000 distinct CDR3 sequences, and more than 20% of these were observed just once. The ten largest make up about 3.7% of the sample.

The data were taken from a study of CD8 T cells in ankylosing spondylitis (dated by TCRdb to 2016 to 2017). As for the study more broadly: The study profiled T cell receptor beta repertoires in healthy donors and ankylosing spondylitis patients to find disease-linked TCR variants. Peripheral blood samples were taken, and synovial fluid was additionally collected from ankylosing spondylitis patients. The full study cohort was made up of approximately 27 ankylosing spondylitis patients and some 100 healthy donors. General conclusions and limits of the study: Some of the motif variants had been reported before in the synovial fluid and blood of reactive arthritis patients, a finding that suggests common disease-initiation mechanisms. The disease-linked clones were reported as significantly enriched in matched synovial fluid samples from ankylosing spondylitis patients. The disease-linked clones had a CD8+ phenotype and were found at relatively low frequencies in peripheral blood. Blood from ankylosing spondylitis patients appeared to be characterized by a TCR beta motif made up of several highly homologous amino acid variants.

In this chain, TRBV7-7 is recombined with TRBJ2-2, with TRBD1 tentatively as D gene (6 bases match). Source material: blood, either unsorted or a sorted T cell fraction (not recorded which). This receptor was obtained from a female donor with ankylosing spondylitis or in good health (not recorded which). The DNA sequence is TGTGCTAGCAGCTCCCAAGGGGGAGACACCGGGGAGCTGTTTTTT. Translation gives CASSSQGGDTGELFF.